These 26 T cell receptor beta chains were sequenced from one sample in a study of blood T cell repertoires in COVID-19. This table comes from immunoSEQ multiplex PCR, and its TCRdb copy is limited to in-frame clones, with some not included. The sample lists 120,000 or so clones, roughly 87% occurring once. Specimen: peripheral blood. These receptor sequences come from a man aged 80 or over with active or convalescent COVID-19.

V gene TRBV7-6 combines with J gene TRBJ1-2; D remains unclear. Germline lookup yields CDR1 SGHVS and CDR2 FNYEAQ. V shed 5 bases and J shed 1 base, with 8 bases lying between them. CDR3 length equals 13 residues. The CDR3 region has the DNA TGTGCCAGCAGCCCCCGGGGTAACTATGGCTACACCTTC. Translated, it gives CASSPRGNYGYTF.

In this sample, this clone turned up a few times. The J gene is TRBJ1-2, the V gene TRBV2, with D unclear. The V end lost 6 bases, the J end lost 6 bases, and 20 bases lay between the germline ends. This CDR3 is built from 15 residues. The germline V gene encodes CDR1 SNHLY and CDR2 FYNNEI. As DNA, the CDR3 is TGTGCCAGCAGCTCTACAGTTACCCCTCCCCATGGCTACACCTTC. Protein: CASSSTVTPPHGYTF.

The chain employs TRBV6-2 or TRBV6-3 and TRBJ1-5; perhaps TRBD1 as D (5 bases). CDR1 and CDR2 (germline): MNHEY, SVGEGT. The CDR3 is made up of 15 amino acids. Deletions cut 6 bases from V and 7 bases from J, with 19 bases between. CDR3 sequence reads: CASSDGGGGGQPQHF. DNA of the CDR3: TGTGCCAGCAGCGACGGGGGGGGAGGAGGACAGCCCCAGCATTTT.

The V call is TRBV9, the J call TRBJ1-6; maybe TRBD1 (5 bases). Germline CDR1 reads SGDLS; CDR2 reads YYNGEE. This CDR3 is built from 14 residues. V was trimmed by 0 bases and J by 10 bases, leaving 11 bases between them. The CDR3 spells CASSVEDRRSPLHF. The DNA of the CDR3 is TGTGCCAGCAGCGTAGAAGACAGAAGGTCACCCCTCCACTTT.

The chain uses TRBV5-1 and TRBJ1-2, with TRBD1 matching over 8 bases. Germline values: CDR1 SGHRS, CDR2 YFSETQ. Germline trimming cut 4 bases from V and 2 bases from J; bases unmatched to any gene: 4. This CDR3 has 14 amino acids. The CDR3 reads CASSATGVNYGYTF. CDR3 coding DNA: TGCGCCAGCAGCGCGACAGGGGTAAACTATGGCTACACCTTC.

The chain joins TRBV7-2 to TRBJ2-3, with TRBD2 matching 9 bases. The CDR3 contains 16 residues. The V segment lost 3 bases and the J segment 0 bases; nucleotides outside the gene matches: 4. CDR1 is SGHTA, CDR2 FQGNSA, per germline. The CDR3 loop is CASSLRTSVSTDTQYF. CDR3 in DNA: TGTGCCAGCAGCTTGAGGACTAGCGTTAGCACAGATACGCAGTATTTT.

V and J are TRBV9 and TRBJ2-5; D is ambiguous. Germline CDR1 is SGDLS and CDR2 is YYNGEE. V lost 1 base to trimming and J lost 2 bases, with 15 bases between them. There are 16 residues in the CDR3. The CDR3 DNA is TGTGCCAGCAGCGTATGGTCCAACGGCGGTCAAGAGACCCAGTACTTC. Translated, it gives CASSVWSNGGQETQYF.

The J gene is TRBJ2-3, the V gene TRBV5-1, with D possibly TRBD1 on 5 matching bases. The germline V and J ends were trimmed by 4 bases and 4 bases, with 13 bases remaining between them. The CDR3 runs to 14 residues. In germline, CDR1 is SGHRS, CDR2 YFSETQ. CDR3 loop: CASSPGRVPDTQYF. CDR3 DNA: TGCGCCAGCAGCCCGGGCAGGGTCCCAGATACGCAGTATTTT.

The chain is built from TRBV29-1 and TRBJ2-1; TRBD2 agrees at 11 bases. The junction had 8 bases not matched to a gene; V was cut back by 6 bases and J by 4 bases. The CDR3 sequence is 15 residues long. Germline values: CDR1 SQVTM, CDR2 ANQGSEA. In DNA, the CDR3 is TGCAGCGTAACTATAGCGGGGGGGCGGTACAATGAGCAGTTCTTC. Encoded protein: CSVTIAGGRYNEQFF.

The rearrangement uses TRBV20-1 and TRBJ2-1; TRBD2 matches 8 bases. Germline trimming cut 3 bases from V and 4 bases from J; bases unmatched to any gene: 14. From germline, CDR1 is DFQATT and CDR2 SNEGSKA (reference sequence). This CDR3 comprises 17 residues. CDR3 coding DNA: TGCAGTGCTAGTCTCCGAAGGGCGGGGGGACTATACAATGAGCAGTTCTTC. Translating gives CSASLRRAGGLYNEQFF.

This clone showed up just a few times. The chain joins TRBV10-3 to TRBJ1-5, with D possibly TRBD1 on 5 matching bases. Germline V gene data show CDR1 as ENHRY and CDR2 as SYGVKD. Trimming left V 4 bases short and J 5 bases short, with 6 bases between. The CDR3 spans 12 residues. This chain's CDR3 is CAISAGDQPQHF. CDR3 nucleotides: TGTGCCATCAGTGCGGGGGATCAGCCCCAGCATTTT.

The chain combines TRBV3-1 (or the pseudogene TRBV3-2) with TRBJ2-1; D gene ambiguous. V was shortened by 0 bases and J by 2 bases, with 11 bases between the two germline ends. Germline values: CDR1 LGHDT, CDR2 YNNKEL (reference sequence). The CDR3 totals 16 residues. In DNA form, the CDR3 reads TGTGCCAGCAGCCAAGATTCCCTAACTACCTACAATGAGCAGTTCTTC. Its translation: CASSQDSLTTYNEQFF.

In DNA form, the CDR3 reads TGTGCCATCAGTAGACAGAGTTTTAACTATGGCTACACCTTC. It encodes CAISRQSFNYGYTF. The chain is built from TRBV10-3 and TRBJ1-2, with D perhaps TRBD1 (5 bases). This CDR3 region has 14 residues. Trimming left V 5 bases short and J 1 base short, with 11 bases between. Germline V lookup: CDR1 ENHRY, CDR2 SYGVKD.

This chain uses TRBV5-1 with TRBJ2-7; possible D gene TRBD2, 6 bases. The CDR3 consists of 15 residues. The V and J ends lost 4 bases and 0 bases respectively, with 14 bases between them. Germline values: CDR1 SGHRS, CDR2 YFSETQ. The CDR3 DNA follows: TGCGCCAGCAGCCCGAGTCCGGGGGACTCCTACGAGCAGTACTTC. It encodes CASSPSPGDSYEQYF.

The chain has TRBV15 and TRBJ2-7; 10 nucleotides agree with TRBD1. The CDR3 length is 16 residues. Germline V gives CDR1 LNHNV, CDR2 YYDKDF (reference sequence). The V and J ends lost 1 base and 1 base, in that order; junction bases with no gene match: 4. The CDR3 sequence is CATSRVRQGASYEQYF. Here the CDR3 DNA reads TGTGCCACCAGCAGAGTGAGACAGGGGGCTTCCTACGAGCAGTACTTC. Full variable domain (missing parts from reference TRBV15 and TRBJ2-7): DAMVIQNPRYQVTQFGKPVTLSCSQTLNHNVMYWYQQKSSQAPKLLFHYYDKDFNNEADTPDNFQSRRPNTSFCFLDIRSPGLGDTAMYLCATSRVRQGASYEQYFGPGTRLTVT.

This clone was detected only a few times. The J gene is TRBJ2-5, the V gene TRBV21-1; TRBD2, as called in the table, went unchecked against the DNA. TRBV21-1 is designated a pseudogene. CDR3 size: 17 residues. For the CDR3, the DNA is TGTGCCAGCAGCAAAGAGCTAAGTGCCCCTTTACAAGAGACCCAGTACTTC. Encoded protein: CASSKELSAPLQETQYF.

The chain recombines TRBV7-2 with TRBJ2-2; 7 bases map to TRBD2. The CDR3 covers 17 residues. V lost 4 bases and J lost 0; bases outside the gene matches: 8. Germline CDR1 is SGHTA and CDR2 is FQGNSA. This CDR3 reads CASSSFGRASNTGELFF. In DNA, the CDR3 is TGTGCCAGCAGCTCCTTTGGGAGGGCCTCGAACACCGGGGAGCTGTTTTTT.

This sequence joins TRBV10-3 and TRBJ2-2; D is unclear. The CDR3 sequence is 16 residues long. V was clipped by 2 bases and J by 4 bases, with 14 bases between them. Germline assignment: CDR1 ENHRY and CDR2 SYGVKD. CDR3 nucleotide sequence: TGTGCCATCAGTGAGACGCGGAGCAAGGCCACCGGGGAGCTGTTTTTT. This encodes CAISETRSKATGELFF.

The CDR3, as DNA: TGCAGTACGGACAGGGCCTACGAGCAGTACTTC. This gives the protein CSTDRAYEQYF. The rearrangement uses TRBV20-1 and TRBJ2-7; 8 bases line up with TRBD1. Per germline, CDR1 DFQATT and CDR2 SNEGSKA (reference sequence). This CDR3 has 11 amino acids. J was trimmed by 2 bases and V by 8 bases; bases with no gene match: 2.

The table lists this clone with a few counts. The genes are TRBV4-1 and TRBJ1-5; 7 nucleotides agree with TRBD1. Trimming took 4 bases from V and 5 from J; bases not matched to a gene: 2. The germline gives CDR1 MGHRA, CDR2 YSYEKL. This CDR3 is built from 13 residues. The CDR3 protein is CASSRDRDQPQHF. The CDR3, as DNA: TGCGCCAGCAGCCGAGACAGGGATCAGCCCCAGCATTTT.

This clone was counted at least ten times. V gene TRBV7-8 combines with J gene TRBJ2-7, with 7 bases lining up with TRBD2. Germline CDR1 reads SGHVS; CDR2 reads FQNEAQ. V shed 5 bases, J shed 4 bases, and the junction held 11 bases outside the gene matches. This CDR3 comprises 15 residues. The chain's CDR3 is CASSPTWTRLYEQYF. In DNA, the CDR3 is TGTGCCAGCAGCCCTACCTGGACTAGATTGTACGAGCAGTACTTC.

The chain has TRBV4-1 and TRBJ2-5; a possible D gene is TRBD1 (5 bases). Trimming cost V 1 base and J 12 bases, with 9 bases left between them. Germline V gene sequence: CDR1 MGHRA, CDR2 YSYEKL. The CDR3 length is 11 residues. In DNA form, the CDR3 reads TGCGCCAGCAGCCAAGGGGGCGCCGAGTACTTC. It codes for CASSQGGAEYF.

V usage is TRBV7-3 and J usage is TRBJ1-1; D unclear. V was pared by 1 base and J by 0 bases, with 9 bases between. Germline V gives CDR1 SGHTA, CDR2 FQGTGA. The CDR3 covers 15 residues. CDR3 in amino acids: CASSLNPGMNTEAFF. DNA of the CDR3: TGTGCCAGCAGCTTAAATCCGGGGATGAACACTGAAGCTTTCTTT.

The chain couples TRBV4-1 to TRBJ2-5, with 7 bases that match TRBD2. The CDR3 sequence is 17 residues long. The germline V gene has CDR1 MGHRA and CDR2 YSYEKL. V shed 1 base and J 3 bases; nucleotides not matched to a gene: 11. The CDR3 sequence is CASSQAGSSGLKETQYF. The CDR3 region has the DNA TGCGCCAGCAGCCAAGCGGGCTCTAGCGGCCTAAAAGAGACCCAGTACTTC.

In its sample, this clone was seen once. The chain links TRBV10-3 to TRBJ2-2; 15 bases are a match to TRBD2. This CDR3 spans 17 amino acids. The germline gives CDR1 ENHRY, CDR2 SYGVKD. Trimming removed 5 bases from V and 5 bases from J; junction bases left unmatched: 6. DNA for the CDR3: TGTGCCATCAGTCTCATGGGGACTAGCGGGGGGACCGGGGAGCTGTTTTTT. Protein: CAISLMGTSGGTGELFF.

The chain couples TRBV18 to TRBJ1-6; no reliable D call. The germline gives CDR1 KGHSH, CDR2 LQKENI. The CDR3 length is 16 residues. Trimming removed 2 bases from V and 6 bases from J, with 14 bases in between. The CDR3 region has the DNA TGTGCCAGCTCACCAAGGAATGCAGGCCGTAATTCACCCCTCCACTTT. It codes for CASSPRNAGRNSPLHF.